This T cell receptor beta chain came from a study of technical replicates of blood from several donors. Sequencing was performed with immunoSEQ multiplex PCR; in TCRdb, only in-frame clones are kept and a portion is missing. The sample lists around 68,000 clones; about 97% were seen once. This TCR was recovered from a human donor in good health. The sequenced sample consisted of T cells isolated from PBMCs.

CDR3 in DNA: TGTGCCAGCAGCTTAGTTGGGACAAGGCGGTTCTTC. It specifies CASSLVGTRRFF. The chain recombines TRBV11-3 with TRBJ2-1, with D maybe TRBD1 (6 bases). Trimming removed 1 base at V and 15 bases at J, with 13 bases between. The CDR3 loop spans 12 amino acids. Germline CDR1 and CDR2: SGHNT and YENEEA.